This T cell receptor beta chain was recovered during a study of CD8+CD57+ T cells in acquired aplastic anemia. Study context: Sorted CD4+ and CD8+ cells gave an average of roughly 3 ug of DNA.

The CDR3 has 17 amino acids. Germline values: CDR1 SGHTA, CDR2 FQGNSA. As concerns this clonotype: Germline and junction disagree at one end, which may indicate a read error.

TCR beta VDJ and CDR3 profiling used genomic DNA as template. TCRdb reprocessed the reads with MiXCR, giving one entry per CDR3 protein. The sample carries a few hundred thousand distinct CDR3 sequences, about a third recorded once. In patients chosen for sequencing, flow cytometry had shown CD8+CD57+ cell expansion. The gene calls are TRBV7-2 and TRBJ2-5, with 13 bases matching TRBD2. The sequencing input was sorted CD4+, CD8+, or CD8+CD57+ T cells (not recorded which) from PBMCs. This sequence was found in a human donor with aplastic anemia. CDR3 DNA sequence: TGTGCCAGCAGCATAGCCGGGACTAGCGGGATCCGGGAGACCCAGTACTTC. This codes for CASSIAGTSGIRETQYF.